Presented here are 8 T cell receptor beta chains from one specimen sequenced in a study of blood T cell repertoires in COVID-19. Assay used: immunoSEQ multiplex PCR; TCRdb lists only in-frame clones, some missing. The sample has just over 300,000 clones, roughly 87% seen once. The sequenced sample consisted of PBMCs or T cells enriched from blood (not recorded which). Receptors were obtained from a woman younger than 30 who had recovered from COVID-19.

V is TRBV6-2 or TRBV6-3 and J is TRBJ2-2; 9 positions match TRBD2. CDR1 is MNHEY and CDR2 is SVGEGT in the germline V gene. The V segment lost 6 bases and the J segment 4 bases; nucleotides outside the gene matches: 9. CDR3 size: 16 residues. The CDR3 spells CASSSPLAGSTGELFF. The DNA of the CDR3 is TGTGCCAGCAGCAGTCCCCTAGCGGGGAGCACCGGGGAGCTGTTTTTT.

This clone was counted a single time. The rearrangement links TRBV6-1 to TRBJ1-6; no definite D call. This CDR3 contains 15 residues. The V gene's germline CDR1 is MNHNS and CDR2 SASEGT. V was clipped by 2 bases and J by 3 bases, with 8 bases between them. The DNA of the CDR3 is TGTGCCAGCAGTGAAATAGAAAACTATAATTCACCCCTCCACTTT. It is translated as CASSEIENYNSPLHF.

The genes are TRBV7-2 and TRBJ1-3; D not certain. The CDR3 length is 17 residues. Germline CDR1 and CDR2: SGHTA and FQGNSA. V lost 0 bases and J lost 0, with 12 bases in between. The CDR3 DNA sequence: TGTGCCAGCAGCTTAGCGGTGAGAGGCGACTCTGGAAACACCATATATTTT. It encodes CASSLAVRGDSGNTIYF.

This chain joins TRBV6-2 or TRBV6-3 and TRBJ2-1; D remains unclear. Germline V gives CDR1 MNHEY, CDR2 SVGEGT. The ends were cut back, 3 bases at V and 5 bases at J, with 8 bases in the middle. The CDR3 consists of 13 residues. The CDR3 region has the DNA TGTGCCAGCAGTTATAACAAGAACAATGAGCAGTTCTTC. Residues: CASSYNKNNEQFF.

The gene calls are TRBV9 and TRBJ1-2, with 10 bases matching TRBD1. This CDR3 spans 16 amino acids. The V gene's germline CDR1 is SGDLS and CDR2 YYNGEE. With V trimmed by 4 bases and J by 8 bases, 14 bases remained unmatched. The CDR3 here is CASSSSRDRGGRGYTF. The CDR3 region has the DNA TGTGCCAGCAGCTCGTCCCGGGACAGGGGAGGGAGAGGCTACACCTTC.

The rearrangement uses TRBV27 and TRBJ1-6, with a tentative D call TRBD1 (6 bases). The CDR3 runs to 14 residues. From germline, CDR1 is MNHEY and CDR2 SMNVEV (reference sequence). The ends were cut back, 5 bases at V and 7 bases at J, with 12 bases in the middle. This chain's CDR3 is CASSAWDTNSPLHF. The DNA of the CDR3 is TGTGCCAGCAGTGCCTGGGACACAAATTCACCCCTCCACTTT.

This rearrangement joins TRBV30 to TRBJ1-1, with D possibly being TRBD1 (6 bases). The CDR3 has 13 residues. The germline CDR1 and CDR2 sequences are GTSNPN and SVGIG (reference sequence). The V end was cut by 5 bases, the J end by 4 bases, with 14 bases between. CDR3 sequence (DNA): TGTGCCTGGGTTGCGGGGGCCGGCACTGAAGCTTTCTTT. Residues: CAWVAGAGTEAFF.

This chain connects TRBV7-3 to TRBJ2-3, with D possibly being TRBD1 (6 bases). Germline V CDR1 and CDR2: SGHTA, FQGTGA. The CDR3 totals 11 residues. Trimming took off 5 bases at V and 6 bases at J, with 6 bases between the two ends. The CDR3 sequence: CASSTGDTQYF. CDR3 coding DNA: TGTGCCAGCAGCACAGGGGATACGCAGTATTTT.